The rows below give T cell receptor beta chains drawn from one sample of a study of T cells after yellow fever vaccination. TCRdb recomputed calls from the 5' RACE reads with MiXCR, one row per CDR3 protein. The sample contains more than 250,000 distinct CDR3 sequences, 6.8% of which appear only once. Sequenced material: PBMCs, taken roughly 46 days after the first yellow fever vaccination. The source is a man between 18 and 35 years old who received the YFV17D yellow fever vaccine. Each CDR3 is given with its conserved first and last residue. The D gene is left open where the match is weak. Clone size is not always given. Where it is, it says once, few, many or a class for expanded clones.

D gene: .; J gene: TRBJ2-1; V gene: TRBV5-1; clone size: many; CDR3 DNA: TGCGCCAGCAACTCCGGCAATGAGCAGTTCTTC; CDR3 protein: CASNSGNEQFF
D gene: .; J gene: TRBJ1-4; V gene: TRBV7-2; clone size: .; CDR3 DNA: TGTGCCAGCAGCCAACAGGGTGTATCCGAAAAACTGTTTTTT; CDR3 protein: CASSQQGVSEKLFF
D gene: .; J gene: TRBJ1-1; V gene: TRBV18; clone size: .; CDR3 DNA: TGTGCCAGCTCACAAATACATTCGGCAGGGAAAGAAACTGAAGCTTTCTTT; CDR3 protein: CASSQIHSAGKETEAFF
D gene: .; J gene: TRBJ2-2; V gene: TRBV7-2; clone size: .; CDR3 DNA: TGTGCCAGCAGCTTCAGCAGGCTCGCGAACACCTGGGAGCTGTTTTTT; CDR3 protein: CASSFSRLANTWELFF
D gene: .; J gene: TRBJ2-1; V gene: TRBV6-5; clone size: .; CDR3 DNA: TGTGCCAGCAGTTATAGGGCGGGGCCCTACAATGAGCAGTTCTTC; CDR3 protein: CASSYRAGPYNEQFF
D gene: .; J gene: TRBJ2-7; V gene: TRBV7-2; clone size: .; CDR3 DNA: TGTGCCAGCAGCTTAGAACCCAGGGGCCTAGCCGAGCAGTACTTC; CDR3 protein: CASSLEPRGLAEQYF
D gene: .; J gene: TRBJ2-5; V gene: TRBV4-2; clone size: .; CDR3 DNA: TGTGCCAACAGCCAGGGGGAGACGGGGGGCCTTGAGACCCAGTACTTC; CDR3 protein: CANSQGETGGLETQYF
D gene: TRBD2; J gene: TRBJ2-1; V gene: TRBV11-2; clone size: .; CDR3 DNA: TGTGCCAGCAGCCGGGACCCAGCGGGGGGTGAGCAGTTCTTC; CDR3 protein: CASSRDPAGGEQFF
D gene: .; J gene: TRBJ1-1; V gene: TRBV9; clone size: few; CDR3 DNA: TGTGCCAGCAGCGGGGGACCTCTAAGAAACACTGAAGCTTTCTTT; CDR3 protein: CASSGGPLRNTEAFF
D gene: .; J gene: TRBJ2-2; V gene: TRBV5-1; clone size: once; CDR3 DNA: TGCACCAGCAGCTTGGAGGTTCACGGGGAGCTGTTTTTT; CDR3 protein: CTSSLEVHGELFF
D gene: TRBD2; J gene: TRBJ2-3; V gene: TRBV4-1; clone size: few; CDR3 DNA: TGCGCCAGCAGCCAAGATCCTAGCGGGGGGGGAGATACGCAGTATTTT; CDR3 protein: CASSQDPSGGGDTQYF
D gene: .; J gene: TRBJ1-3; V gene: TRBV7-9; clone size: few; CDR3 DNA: TGTGCCAGCAGCTCACTACAGGGACCGAACACCATATATTTT; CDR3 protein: CASSSLQGPNTIYF
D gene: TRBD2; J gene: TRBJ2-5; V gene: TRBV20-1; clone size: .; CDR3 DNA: TGCAGTGCTAGAGACGAGCGGGGGGTGGAGACCCAGTACTTC; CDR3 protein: CSARDERGVETQYF
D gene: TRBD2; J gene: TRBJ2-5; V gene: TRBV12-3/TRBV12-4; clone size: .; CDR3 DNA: TGTACCAGCAGTTTTCCAAGCGGGGGGCCACCTCAAGAGACCCAGTACTTC; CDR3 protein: CTSSFPSGGPPQETQYF
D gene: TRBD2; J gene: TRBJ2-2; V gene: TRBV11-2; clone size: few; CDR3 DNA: TGTGCCAGCAGCTTTGGCGGGGGGGTGCGAGGGGAGCTGTTTTTT; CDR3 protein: CASSFGGGVRGELFF
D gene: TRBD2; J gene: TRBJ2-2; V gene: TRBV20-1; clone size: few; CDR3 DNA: TGCAGTGCTAGATCCCTAGCGGGGGTTACCACCGGGGAGCTGTTTTTT; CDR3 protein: CSARSLAGVTTGELFF
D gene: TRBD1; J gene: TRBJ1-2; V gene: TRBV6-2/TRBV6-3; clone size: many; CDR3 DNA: TGTGCCAGCAGTCCCGGGACAGCGAACTATGGCTACACCTTC; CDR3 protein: CASSPGTANYGYTF
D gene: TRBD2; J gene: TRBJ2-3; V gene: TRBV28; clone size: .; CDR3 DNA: TGTGCCAGCAGCCCCAACCCGGGACTAGCGGGGGACACGCAGTATTTT; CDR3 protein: CASSPNPGLAGDTQYF
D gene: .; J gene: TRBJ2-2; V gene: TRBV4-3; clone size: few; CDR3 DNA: TGCGCCAGCAGCCAAGATCTGGGGAAGGCCGGGGAGCTGTTTTTT; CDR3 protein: CASSQDLGKAGELFF
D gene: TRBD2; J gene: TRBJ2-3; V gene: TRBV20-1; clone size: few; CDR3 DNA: TGCAGTGCCAGGGCTAGCGGGGGCCGGGGCACAGATACGCAGTATTTT; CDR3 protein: CSARASGGRGTDTQYF
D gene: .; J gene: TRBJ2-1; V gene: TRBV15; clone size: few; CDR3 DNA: TGTGCCACCAGCACCATCGAGGGTGGTAATGAGCAGTTCTTC; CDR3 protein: CATSTIEGGNEQFF
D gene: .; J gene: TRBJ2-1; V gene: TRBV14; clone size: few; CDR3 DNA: TGTGCCAGCAGCCAAGACCGTCTCCGGCAGTTCTTC; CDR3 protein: CASSQDRLRQFF
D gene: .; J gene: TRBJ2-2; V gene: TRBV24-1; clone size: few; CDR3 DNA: TGTGCCACCAGTGATCATGGGACTCGTAAGAGGGGGAACACCGGGGAGCTGTTTTTT; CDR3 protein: CATSDHGTRKRGNTGELFF
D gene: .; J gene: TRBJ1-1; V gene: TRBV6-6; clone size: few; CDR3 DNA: TGTGCCAGCAGTCCAAATTCGGGATCTGAAGCTTTCTTT; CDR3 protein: CASSPNSGSEAFF
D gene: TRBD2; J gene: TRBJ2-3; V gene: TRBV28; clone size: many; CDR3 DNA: TGTGCCAGCAGTCTGCGGACTAGCGGGGGCACAGATACGCAGTATTTT; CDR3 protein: CASSLRTSGGTDTQYF
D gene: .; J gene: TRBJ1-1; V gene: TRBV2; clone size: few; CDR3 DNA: TGTGCCAGTACGAGGAACACTGAAGCTTTCTTT; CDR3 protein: CASTRNTEAFF
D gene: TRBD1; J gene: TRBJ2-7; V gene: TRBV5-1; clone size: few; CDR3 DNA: TGCGCCAGCAGCTTTACAGGGGCGAGTACCGAGCAGTACTTC; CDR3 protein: CASSFTGASTEQYF
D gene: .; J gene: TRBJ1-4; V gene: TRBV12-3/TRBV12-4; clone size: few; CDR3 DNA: TGTGCCAGCAGTTCGTGGGGGGAAAAACTGTTTTTT; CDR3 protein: CASSSWGEKLFF
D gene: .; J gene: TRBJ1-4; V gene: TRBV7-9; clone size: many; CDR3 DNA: TGTGCCAGCAGCTCTAGAGGGATGGGAACTAATGAAAAACTGTTTTTT; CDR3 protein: CASSSRGMGTNEKLFF
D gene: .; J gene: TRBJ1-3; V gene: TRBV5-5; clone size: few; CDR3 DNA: TGTGCCAGCAGCTTACAGTCCAGTGGAGGAAACACCATATATTTT; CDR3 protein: CASSLQSSGGNTIYF
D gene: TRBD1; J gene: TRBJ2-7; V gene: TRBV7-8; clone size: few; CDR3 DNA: TGTGCCAGCAGCTTTACCTCGGGGACAGGGATGCGACACGAGCAGTACTTC; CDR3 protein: CASSFTSGTGMRHEQYF
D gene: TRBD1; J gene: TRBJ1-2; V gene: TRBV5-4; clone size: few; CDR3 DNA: TGTGCCAGCAGCTGGGGACAGGGTAGCTATGGCTACACCTTC; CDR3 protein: CASSWGQGSYGYTF
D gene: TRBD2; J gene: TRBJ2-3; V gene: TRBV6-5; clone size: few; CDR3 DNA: TGTGCCAGCAGTTCCAGCGGGGGGGGGATAAGTACGCAGTATTTT; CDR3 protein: CASSSSGGGISTQYF